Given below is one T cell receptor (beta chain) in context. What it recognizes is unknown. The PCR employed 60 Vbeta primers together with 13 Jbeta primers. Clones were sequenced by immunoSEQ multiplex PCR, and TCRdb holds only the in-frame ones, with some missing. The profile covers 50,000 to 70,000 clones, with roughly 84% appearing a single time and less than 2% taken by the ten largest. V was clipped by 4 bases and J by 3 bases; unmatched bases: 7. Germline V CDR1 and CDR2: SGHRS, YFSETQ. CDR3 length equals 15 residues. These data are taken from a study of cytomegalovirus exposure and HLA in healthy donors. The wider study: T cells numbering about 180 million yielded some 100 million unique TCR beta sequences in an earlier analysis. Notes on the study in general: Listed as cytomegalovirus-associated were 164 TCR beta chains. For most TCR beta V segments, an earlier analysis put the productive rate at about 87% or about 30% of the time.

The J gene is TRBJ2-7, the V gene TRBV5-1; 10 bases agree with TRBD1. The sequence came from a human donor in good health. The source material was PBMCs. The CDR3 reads CASSPGTGVLYEQYF. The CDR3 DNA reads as TGCGCCAGCAGCCCCGGGACAGGGGTCCTCTACGAGCAGTACTTC.